This TCR beta chain was sequenced in a study of neurological immune-mediated disorders. General study findings and limits: HTLV-1-associated myelopathy displayed the greatest TCR clonal expansion, and multiple sclerosis exhibited the smallest, lower than that of healthy controls.

TCRdb reprocessed the 5' RACE reads with MiXCR, giving one entry per CDR3 protein. The sample records about 50,000 distinct CDR3 sequences, about 3% being singletons. The unsorted libraries were prepared from 2 million PBMCs (stored at -80 C). This clonotype came up many times. Its antigen is unknown. This TCR was recovered from a man aged 40-55 years with multiple sclerosis. Input material: PBMCs.

The CDR3 sequence: CASSVSGVGAFF. CDR3 coding DNA: TGTGCCAGCAGTGTGAGCGGGGTCGGAGCTTTCTTT. The chain is built from TRBV6-5 and TRBJ1-1; D gene unclear. Germline V lookup: CDR1 MNHEY, CDR2 SVGAGI. The V end was cut by 5 bases, the J end by 10 bases, with 14 bases between. CDR3 length: 12 residues.